These T cell receptor beta chains were read from a single sample in a study of CD4 and CD8 cells across lung adenocarcinoma regions. In TCRdb, the PCR reads were re-called with MiXCR into one record per CDR3 protein. The top ten clones hold approximately 45% of a sample with 25,000 to 30,000 distinct CDR3 sequences, 50% to 55% of them seen once. Sequences were obtained from CD8+ T cells from the center of a lung tumor. These receptor sequences come from a male donor with lung adenocarcinoma. The CD4 and CD8 labels of this study may be unreliable. The CDR3 runs from the conserved cysteine through the conserved F or W. The D gene is left open where the match is weak. Clone size is not always given. Where it is, it says once, few, many or a class for expanded clones.

j_gene	abundance	v_gene	d_gene	CDR3aa	CDR3nt
TRBJ2-4	.	TRBV6-1	.	CASNTGAWAGDTQYF	TGTGCCAGCAACACCGGGGCGTGGGCCGGAGACACTCAGTATTTC
TRBJ2-4	.	TRBV12-3/TRBV12-4	.	CASNSRNTRKNTQYF	TGTGCCAGCAACAGTAGGAACACACGAAAAAACACTCAGTACTTC
TRBJ2-5	many	TRBV10-2	.	CASSELSGGGWGETQYF	TGCGCCAGCAGTGAGCTTTCTGGCGGGGGCTGGGGGGAGACCCAGTACTTC
TRBJ1-5	once	TRBV7-9	.	CASSPQGQPQHF	TGTGCCAGCAGCCCCCAGGGTCAGCCCCAGCATTTT
TRBJ2-1	.	TRBV6-5	TRBD2	CASSYPGLGRQFF	TGTGCCAGCAGTTATCCGGGACTAGGGAGGCAGTTCTTC
TRBJ2-2	many	TRBV6-1	.	CASSEQGNTGELFF	TGTGCCAGCAGTGAGCAGGGGAACACCGGGGAGCTGTTTTTT
TRBJ2-4	.	TRBV10-2	.	CASSMFWAKNIQYF	TGCGCGAGCAGCATGTTCTGGGCCAAAAACATTCAGTACTTC
TRBJ1-2	.	TRBV7-2	.	CASSTGGVWGGFYGYTF	TGTGCCAGCAGCACCGGGGGGGTTTGGGGTGGCTTCTATGGCTACACCTTC
TRBJ2-4	.	TRBV27	TRBD1	CGGRGLGGKDTQYF	TGTGGCGGCAGGGGGCTGGGGGGCAAAGACACGCAGTACTTC
TRBJ1-1	few	TRBV7-2	.	CASSFGPGGGVVTEAFF	TGTGCCAGCAGCTTCGGCCCGGGGGGGGGGGTGGTGACTGAAGCTTTCTTT
TRBJ2-2	.	TRBV6-1	TRBD1	CASSLLARNTGEQFF	TGTGCCAGTTCCCTCCTAGCTCGGAACACAGGGGAGCAGTTTTTT
TRBJ2-1	few	TRBV6-5	.	CASSYSAEQFF	TGTGCCAGCAGTTACTCGGCTGAGCAGTTCTTC
TRBJ2-1	many	TRBV4-1	TRBD2	CASSPSAGGSGEQFF	TGCGCCAGCAGCCCGTCGGCGGGAGGGTCTGGTGAGCAGTTCTTC
TRBJ2-3	once	TRBV6-8	.	CASAYSGGLGTDTQYF	TGTGCTAGCGCGTACTCCGGGGGCCTAGGGACAGATACGCAGTATTTC
TRBJ1-4	many	TRBV4-1	.	CASSQDRQRNEKLFF	TGCGCCAGCAGCCAAGATCGTCAGCGTAATGAAAAACTGTTTTTT
TRBJ2-1	.	TRBV6-1	TRBD2	CASSTRTSGLYNEQFF	TGTGCCAGCAGTACACGCACTAGCGGGCTCTACAATGAGCAGTTCTTC
TRBJ2-1	.	TRBV7-3	TRBD2	CASSRTSGVAYNEQFF	TGTGCCAGCAGCCGGACTAGCGGGGTCGCCTACAATGAGCAGTTCTTC
TRBJ1-6	.	TRBV3-1	.	CASSHGGRDSPLHF	TGTGCCAGCAGCCATGGGGGGCGCGATTCACCCCTCCACTTT
TRBJ2-3	many	TRBV11-2	.	CASRPNQWDTQYF	TGTGCCAGCCGCCCGAATCAATGGGATACGCAGTATTTT
TRBJ2-3	.	TRBV6-1	.	CASRWHGGSDKATQYF	TGTGCCAGTCGGTGGCACGGGGGCTCCGACAAAGCGACGCAGTACTTT
TRBJ1-3	few	TRBV12-3/TRBV12-4	.	CASSYSGNTIYF	TGTGCCAGCAGTTACTCTGGAAACACCATATATTTT
TRBJ2-4	.	TRBV6-1	TRBD2	CASSEAPRGCAKNMQYF	TGTGCCAGCAGTGAAGCGCCGCGGGGGTGCGCCAAAAACATGCAGTATTTC
TRBJ2-7	.	TRBV15	TRBD2	CATSRGRGGTYEQYF	TGTGCCACCAGCAGGGGCCGCGGGGGGACCTACGAGCAGTACTTC
TRBJ2-7	many	TRBV6-1	TRBD2	CASSEALQGTSGRAYEQYF	TGTGCCAGCAGTGAAGCGCTTCAGGGGACTAGCGGGAGGGCCTACGAGCAGTACTTC
TRBJ2-7	few	TRBV5-1	TRBD2	CASSPLAGDPREQYF	TGCGCCAGCAGCCCTCTAGCGGGAGATCCCCGCGAGCAGTACTTC
TRBJ2-7	.	TRBV6-5	TRBD2	CASSYSGGSGYKQYF	TGTGCCAGCAGTTACTCGGGCGGGAGCGGCTACAAGCAGTATTTC
TRBJ2-2	.	TRBV6-4	TRBD2	CASEEGATSGYNTGELFF	TGTGCCAGCGAGGAAGGGGCGACTAGCGGGTACAACACCGGGGAGCTGTTTTTT
TRBJ2-1	.	TRBV6-5	.	CASSYNSPNEQFF	TGTGCCAGCAGTTACAACAGCCCGAATGAGCAGTTCTTC
TRBJ2-6	many	TRBV4-2	TRBD1	CASSQDGTGYGWSGANVLTF	TGTGCCAGCAGCCAAGATGGGACAGGGTACGGGTGGTCTGGGGCCAACGTCCTGACTTTC
TRBJ2-1	many	TRBV12-3/TRBV12-4	.	CASSWTQQFF	TGTGCCAGCTCATGGACACAGCAGTTCTTC
TRBJ2-4	.	TRBV10-1	TRBD2	CASSGSGREDCDKNTQYF	TGCGCCAGCAGTGGGTCCGGGCGGGAGGACTGTGACAAAAACACTCAGTACTTC
TRBJ1-2	once	TRBV13	TRBD1	CASSFRQGGSYGYTF	TGTGCCAGCAGCTTTAGACAGGGGGGTAGCTATGGCTACACCTTC
TRBJ2-3	.	TRBV12-3/TRBV12-4	TRBD1	CANRRQGYSFTTSTDTQYF	TGTGCCAACAGGAGACAGGGGTACTCTTTTACTACTAGCACAGATACGCAGTATTTT
TRBJ2-3	.	TRBV6-8	TRBD2	CACNGGGVAAKNTQYF	TGTGCCTGCAACGGCGGGGGGGTGGCAGCCAAAAACACGCAGTATTTC
TRBJ2-4	.	TRBV6-1	.	CASNTGLGTEDTQYF	TGTGCCAGCAACACGGGGCTGGGGACCGAAGATACTCAGTACTTC
TRBJ2-3	.	TRBV10-2	.	CASSAGPGGPDQDTQYF	TGCGCCAGCAGTGCGGGGCCCGGGGGCCCTGACCAAGATACCCAGTATTTC
TRBJ2-3	.	TRBV6-5	.	CASSYRGDAQYF	TGTGCCAGCAGTTACAGGGGAGATGCGCAGTATTTT
TRBJ1-1	many	TRBV6-1	.	CASSVRVPTEAFF	TGTGCCAGCAGTGTTAGGGTGCCCACTGAAGCTTTCTTT
TRBJ2-3	many	TRBV7-2	.	CASSPGLAEGGTDTQYF	TGTGCCAGCAGCCCTGGACTGGCAGAGGGGGGCACAGATACGCAGTATTTT